Reported below is one TCR beta chain. The antigen is not known. Amplification of TCR beta CDR3 regions was performed using RNA transcripts as template. The study used the HTBI primer set for a first-round RT-PCR of the TCR CDR3. TCRdb processed the multiplex PCR reads anew with MiXCR; each CDR3 protein has one entry. The data contain a few hundred thousand distinct CDR3 sequences, under 60% of them singletons. V trimming: 4 bases; J trimming: 7 bases; junction bases outside the gene matches: 5. The length of the CDR3 is 14 residues. From germline, CDR1 is MNHEY and CDR2 SVGAGI. The data belong to a study of T cells in Graves' hyperthyroidism and ophthalmopathy. Points from the study as a whole: Ophthalmopathy stood apart from stable hyperthyroidism in a 13 V-J model. Ophthalmopathy, as predicted by the model, came a median 6.5 months after the prediction.

The clonotype originates from an adult woman with Graves' disease, either hyperthyroidism or ophthalmopathy (not recorded which). Sequencing was performed on peripheral blood or thyroid tissue (not recorded which). The J gene is TRBJ1-5, the V gene TRBV6-5, with TRBD1 matching over 9 bases. In DNA form, the CDR3 reads TGTGCCAGCAGTTCACAGGGGGCAACCCAGCCCCAGCATTTT. It is translated as CASSSQGATQPQHF.